The 18 T cell receptor beta chains in this list originate from one sample, sequenced in a study of cytomegalovirus exposure and HLA in healthy donors. Libraries were prepared by immunoSEQ multiplex PCR; TCRdb keeps only in-frame clonotypes and omits some of them. The table has approximately 270,000 clones, just over 85% seen once. The sequenced material came from PBMCs. The receptors derive from a woman younger than 30 in good health and CMV-seronegative.

The chain uses TRBV5-1 and TRBJ2-1; D perhaps matches TRBD2 (6 bases). This CDR3 has 15 residues. Germline assignment: CDR1 SGHRS and CDR2 YFSETQ. The V gene lost 4 bases and the J gene lost 2 bases, with 13 bases spanning the gap. The CDR3 reads CASSPGTSTYNEQFF. Here the CDR3 DNA reads TGCGCCAGCAGCCCTGGGACTTCGACCTACAATGAGCAGTTCTTC.

The chain joins TRBV19 to TRBJ1-5, with 7 bases that match TRBD1. Looked up from germline, CDR1 is LNHDA and CDR2 is SQIVND (reference sequence). This CDR3 comprises 15 residues. V dropped 4 bases and J dropped 4; count of bases not matched to a gene: 7. The CDR3 is CASSTDGTDNQPQHF. The CDR3 coding sequence is TGTGCCAGTAGTACCGACGGGACAGATAATCAGCCCCAGCATTTT.

The chain uses TRBV15 and TRBJ2-1; TRBD1 aligns across 9 bases. The CDR3 covers 17 residues. The germline gives CDR1 LNHNV, CDR2 YYDKDF (reference sequence). V dropped 3 bases and J dropped 3; count of bases not matched to a gene: 9. The CDR3 is CATSSESPGQGYNEQFF. The DNA for the CDR3 is TGTGCCACCAGCAGTGAAAGTCCGGGACAGGGCTACAATGAGCAGTTCTTC.

This clone has just a few counts. This chain uses TRBV6-1 with TRBJ1-2; possibly TRBD1 for D (5 bases). V was pared by 3 bases and J by 8 bases, with 13 bases between. The CDR3 runs 13 residues. Germline V CDR1 and CDR2: MNHNS, SASEGT. CDR3 bases: TGTGCCAGCAGTGATTCAGGGATAGGGGGCTACACCTTC. It translates to CASSDSGIGGYTF.

This chain links TRBV2 with TRBJ2-3, with 8 bases that match TRBD1. This CDR3 contains 20 residues. Germline CDR1 SNHLY, CDR2 FYNNEI. V gave up 1 base and J gave up 2 bases; unmatched junction bases: 17. The CDR3 DNA reads TGTGCCAGCAGTGAAGACCCGACAGGGGAGGCCGAAGGGGTCACAGATACGCAGTATTTT. This encodes CASSEDPTGEAEGVTDTQYF.

The chain carries TRBV6-1 and TRBJ2-7; 9 bases agree with TRBD1. CDR3 length: 15 residues. Germline CDR1 is MNHNS and CDR2 is SASEGT. The V segment lost 5 bases and the J segment 5 bases; nucleotides outside the gene matches: 10. CDR3 sequence reads: CASSIPGQGINEQYF. As DNA, the CDR3 is TGTGCCAGCAGTATTCCCGGACAGGGGATCAACGAGCAGTACTTC.

This clone has a handful of counts. This sequence joins TRBV2 and TRBJ1-5, with unresolved D. Trimming took off 0 bases at V and 4 bases at J, with 4 bases between the two ends. This CDR3 contains 13 residues. Germline loops: CDR1 SNHLY, CDR2 FYNNEI. CDR3 nucleotide sequence: TGTGCCAGCAGTGAAGCGCAGAATCAGCCCCAGCATTTT. It yields the protein CASSEAQNQPQHF.

The chain has TRBV9 and TRBJ2-1, with TRBD2 identical over 12 bases. The junction had 2 bases not matched to a gene; V was cut back by 3 bases and J by 4 bases. The germline V gene has CDR1 SGDLS and CDR2 YYNGEE. CDR3 length equals 15 residues. CDR3 nucleotide sequence: TGTGCCAGCAGCGATACTAGCGGGAGGTACAATGAGCAGTTCTTC. Residues: CASSDTSGRYNEQFF. Supplemented by reference TRBV9 and TRBJ2-1, the full variable domain reads DSGVTQTPKHLITATGQRVTLRCSPRSGDLSVYWYQQSLDQGLQFLIQYYNGEERAKGNILERFSAQQFPDLHSELNLSSLELGDSALYFCASSDTSGRYNEQFFGPGTRLTVL.

This sequence joins TRBV9 and TRBJ1-2, with D unresolved. The CDR3 spans 14 residues. Germline assignment: CDR1 SGDLS and CDR2 YYNGEE. V lost 3 bases and J lost 3, with 12 bases in between. Here the CDR3 reads CASSGSPQDYGYTF. CDR3 DNA: TGTGCCAGCAGCGGCTCACCCCAGGACTATGGCTACACCTTC. Using reference TRBV9 and TRBJ1-2 for the parts outside the CDR3, the full variable domain is DSGVTQTPKHLITATGQRVTLRCSPRSGDLSVYWYQQSLDQGLQFLIQYYNGEERAKGNILERFSAQQFPDLHSELNLSSLELGDSALYFCASSGSPQDYGYTFGSGTRLTVV.

The CDR3 coding sequence is TGCGCCAGCAGTGTGGCGGGAGCCGGGGAGCTGTTTTTT. Its protein product is CASSVAGAGELFF. The chain combines TRBV10-2 with TRBJ2-2, with 7 bases that match TRBD2. Germline-derived CDR1 and CDR2 are WSHSY and SAAADI. With V trimmed by 4 bases and J by 6 bases, 2 bases remained unmatched. The CDR3 loop spans 13 amino acids.

The gene calls are TRBV6-1 and TRBJ1-1; D not certain. Trimming cost V 2 bases and J 0 bases, with 7 bases left between them. Germline V gene data show CDR1 as MNHNS and CDR2 as SASEGT. This CDR3 is built from 14 residues. The CDR3 reads CASSERRLNTEAFF. CDR3 nucleotides: TGTGCCAGCAGTGAAAGGAGGTTGAACACTGAAGCTTTCTTT.

The chain couples TRBV7-3 to TRBJ2-7; 8 bases are a match to TRBD1. The V gene's germline CDR1 is SGHTA and CDR2 FQGTGA. The CDR3 totals 13 residues. V shed 5 bases and J 3 bases; nucleotides not matched to a gene: 3. CDR3 coding DNA: TGTGCCAGCAGCGGCGGACAGGGCTACGAGCAGTACTTC. This translates into CASSGGQGYEQYF.

The chain links TRBV10-1 to TRBJ2-2; tentative D call: TRBD2 (5 bases). The germline V gene encodes CDR1 WNHNN and CDR2 SYGVQD (reference sequence). CDR3 length equals 13 residues. The V end was cut by 10 bases, the J end by 6 bases, with 15 bases between. Written as DNA, the CDR3 is TGCGCCACCTCCCGGGATTTCTCCGGGGAGCTGTTTTTT. Protein: CATSRDFSGELFF.

The chain combines TRBV7-9 with TRBJ1-3; D is ambiguous. Germline V gene lookup returns CDR1 SEHNR and CDR2 FQNEAQ (reference sequence). This CDR3 region has 13 residues. Trimming pared 3 bases from V and 0 bases from J, leaving 3 bases between. The CDR3 loop reads CASSFVSGNTIYF. The CDR3 nucleotides read TGTGCCAGCAGCTTCGTCTCTGGAAACACCATATATTTT.

The gene calls are TRBV5-1 and TRBJ1-1; TRBD1 matches at 11 bases. The trim removed 3 bases at V and 11 bases at J, leaving 9 bases unmatched. The CDR3 is made up of 14 amino acids. Germline assignment: CDR1 SGHRS and CDR2 YFSETQ. The CDR3 spells CASSSGTGGMMAFF. The CDR3 bases are TGCGCCAGCAGCTCCGGGACAGGGGGTATGATGGCTTTCTTT.

The genes are TRBV14 and TRBJ2-7; 11 nucleotides align to TRBD2. Germline CDR1 reads SGHDN; CDR2 reads FVKESK. The junction had 10 bases not matched to a gene; V was cut back by 4 bases and J by 2 bases. CDR3 length: 17 residues. The CDR3 here is CASSPLLAGGDTYEQYF. CDR3 DNA: TGTGCCAGCAGCCCCTTATTAGCGGGAGGGGACACCTACGAGCAGTACTTC.

CDR3 in DNA: TGTGCCAGCAGTTACCTTCCGGGACAGGGTGGCGAGACCCAGTACTTC. It yields the protein CASSYLPGQGGETQYF. The V call is TRBV6-5, the J call TRBJ2-5, with 9 bases identical to TRBD1. The CDR3 runs 16 residues. Trimming took 2 bases from V and 5 from J; bases not matched to a gene: 9. Germline CDR1 reads MNHEY; CDR2 reads SVGAGI.

The V and J genes are TRBV29-1 and TRBJ2-7, with 12 positions matching TRBD2. Germline values: CDR1 SQVTM, CDR2 ANQGSEA. The CDR3 runs to 14 residues. J was trimmed by 6 bases and V by 6 bases; bases with no gene match: 9. In DNA, the CDR3 is TGCAGCGTGGCAACTAGCGGGGGGTTAGCCGAGCAGTACTTC. Its protein is CSVATSGGLAEQYF.